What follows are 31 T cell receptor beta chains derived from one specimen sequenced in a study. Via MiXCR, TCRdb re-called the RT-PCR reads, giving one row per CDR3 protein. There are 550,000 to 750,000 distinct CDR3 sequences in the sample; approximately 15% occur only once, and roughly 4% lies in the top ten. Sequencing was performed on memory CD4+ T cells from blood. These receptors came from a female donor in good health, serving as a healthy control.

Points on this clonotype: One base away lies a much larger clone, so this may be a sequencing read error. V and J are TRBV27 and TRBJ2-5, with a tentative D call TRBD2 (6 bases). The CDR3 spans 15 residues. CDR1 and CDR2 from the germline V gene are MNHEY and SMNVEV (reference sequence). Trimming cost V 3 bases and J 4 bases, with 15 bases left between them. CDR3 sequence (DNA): TGTGCCAGCAGTTTCAGGTTGGGGGGAAGAGAGACCCAGTACTTC. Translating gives CASSFRLGGRETQYF.

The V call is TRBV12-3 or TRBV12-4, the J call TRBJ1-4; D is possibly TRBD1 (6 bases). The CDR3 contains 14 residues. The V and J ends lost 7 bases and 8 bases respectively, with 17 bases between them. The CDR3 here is CASTPRGDTEKLFF. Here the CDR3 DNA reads TGTGCCAGCACCCCGAGGGGGGACACGGAAAAACTGTTTTTT.

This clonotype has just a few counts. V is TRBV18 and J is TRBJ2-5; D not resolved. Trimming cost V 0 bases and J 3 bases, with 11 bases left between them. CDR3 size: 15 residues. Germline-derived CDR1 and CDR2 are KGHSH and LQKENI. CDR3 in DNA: TGTGCCAGCTCACCACCGGCTGGCCACAAAGAGACCCAGTACTTC. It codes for CASSPPAGHKETQYF.

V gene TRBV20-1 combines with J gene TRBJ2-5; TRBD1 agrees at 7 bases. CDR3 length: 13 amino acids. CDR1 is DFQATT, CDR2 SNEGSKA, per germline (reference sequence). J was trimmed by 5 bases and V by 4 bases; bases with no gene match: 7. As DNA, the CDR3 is TGCAGTGCTACACAGGGGTCAGAGGAGACCCAGTACTTC. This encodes CSATQGSEETQYF.

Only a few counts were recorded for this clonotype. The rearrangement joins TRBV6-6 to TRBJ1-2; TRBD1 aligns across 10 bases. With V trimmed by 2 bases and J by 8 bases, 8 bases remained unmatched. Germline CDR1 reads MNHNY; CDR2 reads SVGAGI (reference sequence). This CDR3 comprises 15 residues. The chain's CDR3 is CASSYQLGTGVGYTF. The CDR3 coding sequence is TGTGCCAGCAGTTACCAACTCGGGACAGGGGTCGGCTACACCTTC.

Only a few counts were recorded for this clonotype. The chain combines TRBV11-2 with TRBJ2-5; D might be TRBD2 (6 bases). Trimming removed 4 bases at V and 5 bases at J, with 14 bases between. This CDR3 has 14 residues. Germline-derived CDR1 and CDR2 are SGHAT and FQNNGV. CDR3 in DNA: TGTGCCAGCAGCTCGACTAGATTTGGGGAGACCCAGTACTTC. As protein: CASSSTRFGETQYF.

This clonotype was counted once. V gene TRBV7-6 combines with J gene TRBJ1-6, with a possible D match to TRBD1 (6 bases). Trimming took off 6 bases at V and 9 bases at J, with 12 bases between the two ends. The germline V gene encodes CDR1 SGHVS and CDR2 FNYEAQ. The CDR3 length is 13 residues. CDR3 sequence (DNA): TGTGCCAGCAGTCAACAGGGTAGTTCACCCCTCCACTTT. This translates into CASSQQGSSPLHF.

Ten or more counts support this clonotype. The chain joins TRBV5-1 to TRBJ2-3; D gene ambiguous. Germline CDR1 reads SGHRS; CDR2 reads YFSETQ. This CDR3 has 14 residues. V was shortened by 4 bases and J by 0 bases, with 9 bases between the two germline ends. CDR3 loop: CASSPTRSTDTQYF. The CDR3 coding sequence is TGCGCCAGCAGCCCGACTCGTAGCACAGATACGCAGTATTTT.

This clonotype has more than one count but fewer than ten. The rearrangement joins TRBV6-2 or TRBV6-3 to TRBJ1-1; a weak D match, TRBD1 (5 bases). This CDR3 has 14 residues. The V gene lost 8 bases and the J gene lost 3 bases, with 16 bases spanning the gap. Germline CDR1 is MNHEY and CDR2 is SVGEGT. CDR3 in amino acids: CASFLQGGDTEAFF. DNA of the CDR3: TGTGCCAGCTTCCTCCAGGGCGGGGACACTGAAGCTTTCTTT.

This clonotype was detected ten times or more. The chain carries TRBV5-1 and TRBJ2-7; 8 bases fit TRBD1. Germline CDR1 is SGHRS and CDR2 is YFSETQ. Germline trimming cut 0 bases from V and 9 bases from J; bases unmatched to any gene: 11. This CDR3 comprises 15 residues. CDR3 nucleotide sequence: TGCGCCAGCAGCTTGGCTGGGGCAGGGGGCGCAGGGCAGTACTTC. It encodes CASSLAGAGGAGQYF.

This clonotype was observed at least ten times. CDR3 sequence: CASSAGTGTGYTF. Written as DNA, the CDR3 is TGCGCCAGCAGTGCTGGGACAGGGACTGGCTACACCTTC. This chain uses TRBV10-1 with TRBJ1-2; 9 nucleotides line up with TRBD1. V gave up 4 bases and J gave up 7 bases; unmatched junction bases: 4. The CDR3 consists of 13 residues. CDR1 WNHNN and CDR2 SYGVQD come from the germline V gene (reference sequence).

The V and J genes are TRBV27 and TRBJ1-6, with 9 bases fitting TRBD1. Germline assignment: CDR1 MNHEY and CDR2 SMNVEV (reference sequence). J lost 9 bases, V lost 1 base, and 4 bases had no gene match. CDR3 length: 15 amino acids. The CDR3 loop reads CASSLLGQGGSPLHF. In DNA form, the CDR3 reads TGTGCCAGCAGTTTATTGGGACAGGGTGGTTCACCCCTCCACTTT.

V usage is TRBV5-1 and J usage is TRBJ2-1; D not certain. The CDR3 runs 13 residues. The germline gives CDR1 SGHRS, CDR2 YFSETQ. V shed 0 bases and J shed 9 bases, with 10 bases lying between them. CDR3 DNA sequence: TGCGCCAGCAGCTTGGATGGGGTCAGTGAGCAGTTCTTC. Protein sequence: CASSLDGVSEQFF.

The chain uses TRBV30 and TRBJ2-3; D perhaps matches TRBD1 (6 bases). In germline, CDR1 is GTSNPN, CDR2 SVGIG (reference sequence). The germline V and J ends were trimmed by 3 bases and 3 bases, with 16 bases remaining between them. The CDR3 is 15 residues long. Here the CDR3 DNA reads TGTGCCTGGAGACTACAGGGATATGCGACAGATACGCAGTATTTT. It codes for CAWRLQGYATDTQYF.

Here the CDR3 reads CASTILNSNQPQHF. The CDR3 DNA sequence: TGTGCCAGCACCATCCTTAATAGCAATCAGCCCCAGCATTTT. The gene calls are TRBV6-6 and TRBJ1-5; D not resolved. The germline gives CDR1 MNHNY, CDR2 SVGAGI (reference sequence). This CDR3 is built from 14 residues. Trimming shortened V by 7 bases and J by 0 bases, and 10 bases separated the two germline ends.

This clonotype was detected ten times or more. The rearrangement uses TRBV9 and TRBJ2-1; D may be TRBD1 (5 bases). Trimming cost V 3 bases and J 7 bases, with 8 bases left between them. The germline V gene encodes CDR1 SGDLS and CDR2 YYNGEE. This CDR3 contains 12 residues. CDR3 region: CASSARQNEQFF. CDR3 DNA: TGTGCCAGCAGCGCCCGACAGAATGAGCAGTTCTTC.

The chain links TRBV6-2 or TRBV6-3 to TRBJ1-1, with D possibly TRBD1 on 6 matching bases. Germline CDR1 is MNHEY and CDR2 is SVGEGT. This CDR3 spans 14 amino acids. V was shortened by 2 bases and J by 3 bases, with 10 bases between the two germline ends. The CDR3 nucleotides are TGTGCCAGCAGTTACCGGACAGCGGACACTGAAGCTTTCTTT. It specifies CASSYRTADTEAFF.

CDR3: CASSQGGTATYTNYGYTF. The CDR3 region has the DNA TGTGCCAGCAGCCAAGGAGGGACAGCCACCTATACTAACTATGGCTACACCTTC. The chain uses TRBV3-1 and TRBJ1-2; TRBD1 matches 7 bases. Germline V lookup: CDR1 LGHDT, CDR2 YNNKEL (reference sequence). The V segment lost 1 base and the J segment 0 bases; nucleotides outside the gene matches: 11. CDR3 length equals 18 residues.

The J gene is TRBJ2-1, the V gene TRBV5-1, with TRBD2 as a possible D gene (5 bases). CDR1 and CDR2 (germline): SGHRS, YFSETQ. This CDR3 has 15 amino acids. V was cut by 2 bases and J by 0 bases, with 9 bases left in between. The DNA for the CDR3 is TGCGCCAGCAGCTTTTGGACTGGCTCCTACAATGAGCAGTTCTTC. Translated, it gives CASSFWTGSYNEQFF.

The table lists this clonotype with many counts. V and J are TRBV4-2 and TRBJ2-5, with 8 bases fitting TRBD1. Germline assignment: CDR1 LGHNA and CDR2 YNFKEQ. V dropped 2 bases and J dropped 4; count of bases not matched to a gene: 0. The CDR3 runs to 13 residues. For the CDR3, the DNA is TGTGCCAGCAGCCAAACAGGGGGAGAGACCCAGTACTTC. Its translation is CASSQTGGETQYF.

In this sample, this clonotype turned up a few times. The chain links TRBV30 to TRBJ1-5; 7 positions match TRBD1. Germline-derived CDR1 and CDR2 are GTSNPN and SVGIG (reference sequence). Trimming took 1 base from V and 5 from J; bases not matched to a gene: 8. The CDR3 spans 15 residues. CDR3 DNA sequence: TGTGCCTGGAGTGCGCGGACAGGACTGTATCAGCCCCAGCATTTT. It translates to CAWSARTGLYQPQHF.

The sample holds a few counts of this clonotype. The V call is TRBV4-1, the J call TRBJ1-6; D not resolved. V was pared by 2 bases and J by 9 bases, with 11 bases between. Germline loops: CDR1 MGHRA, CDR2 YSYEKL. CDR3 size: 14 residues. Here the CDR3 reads CASSQRREGSPLHF. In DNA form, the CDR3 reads TGCGCCAGCAGCCAACGAAGGGAAGGTTCACCCCTCCACTTT.

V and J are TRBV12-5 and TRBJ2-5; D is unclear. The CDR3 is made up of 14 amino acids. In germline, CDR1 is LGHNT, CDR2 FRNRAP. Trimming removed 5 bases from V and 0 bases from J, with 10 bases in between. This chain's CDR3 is CASGPGDNQETQYF. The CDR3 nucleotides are TGTGCTAGTGGTCCAGGCGATAACCAAGAGACCCAGTACTTC.

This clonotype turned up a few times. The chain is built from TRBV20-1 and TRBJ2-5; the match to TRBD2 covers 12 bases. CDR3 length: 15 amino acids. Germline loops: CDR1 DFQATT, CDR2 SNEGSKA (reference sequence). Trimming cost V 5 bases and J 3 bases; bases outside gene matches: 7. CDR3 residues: CSADQGLAGEETQYF. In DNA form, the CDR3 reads TGCAGTGCTGACCAGGGACTAGCGGGCGAAGAGACCCAGTACTTC.

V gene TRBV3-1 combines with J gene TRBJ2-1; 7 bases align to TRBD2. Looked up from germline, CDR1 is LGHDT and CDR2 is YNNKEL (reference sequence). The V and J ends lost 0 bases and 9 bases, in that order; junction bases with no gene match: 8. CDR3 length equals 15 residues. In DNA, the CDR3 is TGTGCCAGCAGCCAAGATCAGGGAGGGAGAGGTGAGCAGTTCTTC. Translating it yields CASSQDQGGRGEQFF.

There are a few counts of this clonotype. CDR3 in DNA: TGTGCCAGCAGTTACTCCGGGACAAGAGGGTATTATGGCTACACCTTC. Translation: CASSYSGTRGYYGYTF. The chain employs TRBV6-5 and TRBJ1-2; perhaps TRBD1 as D (6 bases). V was shortened by 0 bases and J by 5 bases, with 16 bases between the two germline ends. Germline V gene data show CDR1 as MNHEY and CDR2 as SVGAGI. The CDR3 runs to 16 residues.

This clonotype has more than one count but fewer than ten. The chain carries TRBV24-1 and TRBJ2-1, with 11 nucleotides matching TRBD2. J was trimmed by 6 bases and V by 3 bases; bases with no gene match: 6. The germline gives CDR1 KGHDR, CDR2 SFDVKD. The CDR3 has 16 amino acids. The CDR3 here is CATSDPGTSGPNEQFF. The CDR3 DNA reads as TGTGCCACCAGTGATCCCGGGACTAGCGGTCCCAATGAGCAGTTCTTC.

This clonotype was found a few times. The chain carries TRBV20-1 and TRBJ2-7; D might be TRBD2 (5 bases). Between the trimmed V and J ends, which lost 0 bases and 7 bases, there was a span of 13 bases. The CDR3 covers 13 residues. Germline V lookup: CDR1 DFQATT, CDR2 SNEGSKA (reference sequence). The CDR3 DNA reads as TGCAGTGCTAGAGATCCGGGGTCGGGGGAGCAGTACTTC. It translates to CSARDPGSGEQYF.

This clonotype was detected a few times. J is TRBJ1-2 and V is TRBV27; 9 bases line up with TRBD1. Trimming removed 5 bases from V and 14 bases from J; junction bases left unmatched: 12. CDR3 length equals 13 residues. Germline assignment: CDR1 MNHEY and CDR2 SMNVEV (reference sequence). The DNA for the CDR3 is TGTGCCAGCAGTCCTCTGGGGGACAGGGTGTCGACCTTC. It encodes CASSPLGDRVSTF.

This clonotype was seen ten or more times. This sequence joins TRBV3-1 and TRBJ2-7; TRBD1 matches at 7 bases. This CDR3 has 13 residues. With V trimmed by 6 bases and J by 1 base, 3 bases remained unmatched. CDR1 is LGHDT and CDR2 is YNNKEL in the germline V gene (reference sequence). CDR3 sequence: CASSNRGSYEQYF. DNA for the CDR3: TGTGCCAGCAGTAACAGGGGTTCCTACGAGCAGTACTTC.

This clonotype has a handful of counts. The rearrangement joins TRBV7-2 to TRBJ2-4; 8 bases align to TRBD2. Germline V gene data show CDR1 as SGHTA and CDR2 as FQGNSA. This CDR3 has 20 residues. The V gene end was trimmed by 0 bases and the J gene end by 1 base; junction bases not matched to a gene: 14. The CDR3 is CASSLAVGGASGSAKNIQYF. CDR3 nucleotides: TGTGCCAGCAGCTTAGCTGTCGGGGGGGCTTCCGGTAGTGCCAAAAACATTCAGTACTTC.